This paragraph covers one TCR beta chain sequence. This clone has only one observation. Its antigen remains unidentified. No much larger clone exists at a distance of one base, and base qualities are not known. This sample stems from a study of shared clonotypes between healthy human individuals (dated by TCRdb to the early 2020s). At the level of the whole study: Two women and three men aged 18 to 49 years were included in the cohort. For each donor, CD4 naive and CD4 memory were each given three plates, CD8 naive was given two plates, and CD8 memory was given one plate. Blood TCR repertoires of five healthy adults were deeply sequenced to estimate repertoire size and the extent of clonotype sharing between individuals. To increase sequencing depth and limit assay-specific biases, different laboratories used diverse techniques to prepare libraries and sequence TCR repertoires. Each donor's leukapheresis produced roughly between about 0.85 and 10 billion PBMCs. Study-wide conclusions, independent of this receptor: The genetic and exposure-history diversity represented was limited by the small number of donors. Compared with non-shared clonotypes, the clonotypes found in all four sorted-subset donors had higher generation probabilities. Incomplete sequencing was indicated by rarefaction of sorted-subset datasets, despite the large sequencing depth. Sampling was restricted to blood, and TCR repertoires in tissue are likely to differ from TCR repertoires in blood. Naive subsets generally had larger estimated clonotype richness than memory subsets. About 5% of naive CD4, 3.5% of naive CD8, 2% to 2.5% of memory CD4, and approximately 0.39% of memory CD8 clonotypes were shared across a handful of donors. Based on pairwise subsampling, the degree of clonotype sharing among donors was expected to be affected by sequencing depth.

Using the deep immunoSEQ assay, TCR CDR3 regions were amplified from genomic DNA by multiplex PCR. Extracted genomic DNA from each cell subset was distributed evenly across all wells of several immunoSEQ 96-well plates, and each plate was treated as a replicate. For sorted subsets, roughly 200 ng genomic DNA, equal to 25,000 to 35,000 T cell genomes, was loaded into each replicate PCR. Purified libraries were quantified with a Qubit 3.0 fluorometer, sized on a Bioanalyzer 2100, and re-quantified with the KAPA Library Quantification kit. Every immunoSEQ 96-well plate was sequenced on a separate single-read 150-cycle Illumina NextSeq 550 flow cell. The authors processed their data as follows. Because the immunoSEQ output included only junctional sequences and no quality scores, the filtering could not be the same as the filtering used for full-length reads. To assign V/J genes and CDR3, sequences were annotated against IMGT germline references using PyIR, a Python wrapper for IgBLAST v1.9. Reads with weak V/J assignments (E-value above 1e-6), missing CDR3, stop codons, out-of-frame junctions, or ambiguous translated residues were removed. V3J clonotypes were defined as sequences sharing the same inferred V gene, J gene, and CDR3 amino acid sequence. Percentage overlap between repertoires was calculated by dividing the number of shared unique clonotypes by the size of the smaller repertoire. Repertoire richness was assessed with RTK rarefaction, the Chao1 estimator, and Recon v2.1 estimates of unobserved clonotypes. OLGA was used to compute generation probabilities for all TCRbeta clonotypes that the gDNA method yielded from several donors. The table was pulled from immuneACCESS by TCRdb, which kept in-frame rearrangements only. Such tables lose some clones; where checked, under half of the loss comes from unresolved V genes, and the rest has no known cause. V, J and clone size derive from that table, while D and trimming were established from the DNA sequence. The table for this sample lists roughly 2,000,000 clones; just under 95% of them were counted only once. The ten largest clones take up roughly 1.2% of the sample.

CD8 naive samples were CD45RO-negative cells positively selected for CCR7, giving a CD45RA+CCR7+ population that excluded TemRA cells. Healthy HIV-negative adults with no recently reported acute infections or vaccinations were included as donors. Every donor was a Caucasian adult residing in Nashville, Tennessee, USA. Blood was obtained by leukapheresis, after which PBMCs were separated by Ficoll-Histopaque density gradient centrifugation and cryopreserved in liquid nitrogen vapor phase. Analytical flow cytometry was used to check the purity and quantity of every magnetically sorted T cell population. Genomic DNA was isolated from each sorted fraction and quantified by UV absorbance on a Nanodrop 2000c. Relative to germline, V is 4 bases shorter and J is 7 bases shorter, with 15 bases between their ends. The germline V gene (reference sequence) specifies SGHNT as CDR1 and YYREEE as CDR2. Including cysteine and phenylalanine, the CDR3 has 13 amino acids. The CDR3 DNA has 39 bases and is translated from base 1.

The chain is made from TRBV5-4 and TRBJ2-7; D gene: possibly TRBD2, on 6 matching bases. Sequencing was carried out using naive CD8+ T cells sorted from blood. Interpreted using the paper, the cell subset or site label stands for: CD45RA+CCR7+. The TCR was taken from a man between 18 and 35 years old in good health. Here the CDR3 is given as CASSQDPGGEQYF. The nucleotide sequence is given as TGTGCCAGCAGCCAGGATCCCGGAGGGGAGCAGTACTTC.